Described below is a single T cell receptor (beta chain) sequence and its context. The data stem from a study of control samples from healthy donors and cancer patients. Germline V gene sequence: CDR1 MNHEY, CDR2 SVGAGI. This CDR3 region has 14 residues. Unmatched junction bases numbered 2, after V lost 3 bases and J lost 2 bases. Data came from immunoSEQ multiplex PCR; TCRdb stores just in-frame clones and leaves some out. The top ten hold 6% to 9.5% of the sample, which has around 140,000 clones, around nine tenths seen once. The sample comprised PBMCs. The sequence derives from a man aged 45-65 years with head and neck cancer. This sequence joins TRBV6-5 and TRBJ2-7; 9 bases line up with TRBD2. The CDR3 DNA sequence: TGTGCCAGCAGTTATGCTAGCGGGGCCTACGAGCAGTACTTC. It encodes CASSYASGAYEQYF.